These 30 T cell receptor beta chains originate from one sample sequenced in a study of long-term antiretroviral therapy in people with HIV. With survey level as its setting, the immunoSEQ assay was v3.0. Profiled with immunoSEQ multiplex PCR; TCRdb holds only in-frame clones, not every one. In the table there are about 50,000 clones, roughly four fifths of which are singletons. Source: unsorted PBMCs, taken 0.8 years after starting antiretroviral therapy. These TCRs come from a woman aged 18 to 35 with HIV.

The chain uses TRBV15 and TRBJ2-1; TRBD1 aligns across 8 bases. The V and J ends lost 0 bases and 7 bases, in that order; junction bases with no gene match: 8. The CDR3 sequence is 16 residues long. CDR1 LNHNV and CDR2 YYDKDF come from the germline V gene (reference sequence). CDR3 DNA sequence: TGTGCCACCAGCAGAGAACGGCGGACAGGGAAAAATGAGCAGTTCTTC. Translated, it gives CATSRERRTGKNEQFF.

There are a few counts of this clone. At one end the junction does not follow the germline gene, possibly because of a read error. This chain links TRBV19 with TRBJ2-7; D perhaps matches TRBD1 (5 bases). The V gene's germline CDR1 is LNHDA and CDR2 SQIVND (reference sequence). The CDR3 is made up of 14 amino acids. CDR3 in amino acids: CASSSQGRSFEQYF. In nucleotides, the CDR3 is TGTGCCAGTAGTAGTCAGGGTCGCTCCTTCGAGCAGTACTTC.

The chain is built from TRBV7-2 and TRBJ1-5; tentative D call: TRBD1 (6 bases). Germline V CDR1 and CDR2: SGHTA, FQGNSA. The CDR3 extends over 14 amino acids. The V end was cut by 2 bases, the J end by 7 bases, with 12 bases between. The CDR3 protein is CASSLLGGNQPQHF. As DNA, the CDR3 is TGTGCCAGCAGCTTATTAGGGGGAAACCAGCCCCAGCATTTT.

The V call is TRBV6-5, the J call TRBJ2-2, with TRBD1 identical over 9 bases. The CDR3 is 14 amino acids. V lost 8 bases to trimming and J lost 10 bases; unmatched junction nucleotides: 11. CDR1 is MNHEY and CDR2 is SVGAGI in the germline V gene. The DNA for the CDR3 is TGTGCCAGCCGCGACAGGGGGTTGATTCCGGAGCTGTTTTTT. It codes for CASRDRGLIPELFF.

This chain connects TRBV6-6 to TRBJ2-3; D gene unclear. The CDR3 is made up of 15 amino acids. Trimming cost V 0 bases and J 3 bases, with 10 bases left between them. Germline loops: CDR1 MNHNY, CDR2 SVGAGI (reference sequence). Here the CDR3 DNA reads TGTGCCAGCAGTTACTCGATTGGACGGACAGATACGCAGTATTTT. The encoded protein is CASSYSIGRTDTQYF.

The chain couples TRBV15 to TRBJ2-7; 9 bases map to TRBD1. CDR3 length: 15 residues. V lost 8 bases, J lost 6 bases, and 14 bases stayed unmatched. Germline V CDR1 and CDR2: LNHNV, YYDKDF (reference sequence). CDR3: CATQPPGQGGGEQYF. The CDR3 nucleotides read TGTGCCACCCAACCACCGGGACAGGGAGGCGGCGAGCAGTACTTC.

The rearrangement joins TRBV27 to TRBJ1-5, with D unresolved. Germline CDR1 MNHEY, CDR2 SMNVEV (reference sequence). The V end lost 11 bases, the J end lost 5 bases, and 31 bases lay between the germline ends. The CDR3 runs to 18 residues. CDR3 residues: CAGAHGRTEPGTHQPQHF. The CDR3 DNA follows: TGTGCCGGAGCTCACGGGAGGACCGAACCGGGCACCCATCAGCCCCAGCATTTT.

The rearrangement joins TRBV18 to TRBJ2-2, with 8 bases lining up with TRBD2. V lost 1 base to trimming and J lost 5 bases; unmatched junction nucleotides: 9. Germline values: CDR1 KGHSH, CDR2 LQKENI. The CDR3 extends over 17 amino acids. CDR3 sequence reads: CASSPRSGGPETGELFF. The CDR3 DNA sequence: TGTGCCAGCTCACCACGGTCGGGAGGGCCGGAAACCGGGGAGCTGTTTTTT. The entire variable domain, with the rest obtained from reference TRBV18 and TRBJ2-2, is as follows: NAGVMQNPRHLVRRRGQEARLRCSPMKGHSHVYWYRQLPEEGLKFMVYLQKENIIDESGMPKERFSAEFPKEGPSILRIQQVVRGDSAAYFCASSPRSGGPETGELFFGEGSRLTVL.

This clone was recorded once. The CDR3, as DNA: TGCGCCAGCAGCCAGGACAGCGGCACAGATACGCAGTATTTT. This gives the protein CASSQDSGTDTQYF. This chain uses TRBV5-1 with TRBJ2-3, with D possibly TRBD1 on 6 matching bases. CDR3 length equals 14 residues. Germline CDR1 SGHRS, CDR2 YFSETQ. V gave up 4 bases and J gave up 1 base, with 10 bases separating them.

This clone was detected only a few times. The chain links TRBV6-5 to TRBJ2-7, with 12 nucleotides matching TRBD2. Germline CDR1 and CDR2: MNHEY and SVGAGI. This CDR3 spans 15 amino acids. The junction had 4 bases not matched to a gene; V was cut back by 4 bases and J by 3 bases. The CDR3 here is CASSSLTSGSYEQYF. CDR3 DNA: TGTGCCAGCAGTTCCTTGACTAGCGGGAGCTACGAGCAGTACTTC.

The CDR3 protein is CASSIFMRVFAGDSYNEQFF. The DNA for the CDR3 is TGTGCCAGTAGTATATTTATGAGAGTCTTCGCGGGAGACTCCTACAATGAGCAGTTCTTC. This chain uses TRBV19 with TRBJ2-1; TRBD2 matches 7 bases. The CDR3 has 20 residues. Losses at the gene ends were 2 bases for V and 0 bases for J; bases not matched to a gene: 16. Germline lookup yields CDR1 LNHDA and CDR2 SQIVND (reference sequence).

This chain uses TRBV28 with TRBJ1-1; maybe TRBD1 (6 bases). The CDR3 totals 15 residues. CDR1 MDHEN and CDR2 SYDVKM come from the germline V gene. V dropped 6 bases and J dropped 4 bases, with 18 bases sitting between them. The CDR3 protein is CASRWSGARGTEAFF. The CDR3, as DNA: TGTGCCAGCAGGTGGTCAGGGGCACGGGGCACTGAAGCTTTCTTT.

This chain links TRBV28 with TRBJ1-3; D is undetermined. V was shortened by 6 bases and J by 3 bases, with 6 bases between the two germline ends. Germline CDR1 and CDR2: MDHEN and SYDVKM. CDR3 length equals 12 residues. The CDR3 DNA sequence: TGTGCCAGCAGGCCGGGTGGAAACACCATATATTTT. This sequence encodes CASRPGGNTIYF.

This clone was detected only a few times. V and J are TRBV6-5 and TRBJ1-1, with D unresolved. Germline V lookup: CDR1 MNHEY, CDR2 SVGAGI. Deletions cut 0 bases from V and 4 bases from J, with 6 bases between. CDR3 length equals 13 residues. The CDR3 nucleotides are TGTGCCAGCAGTTACTCAGGGAGCACTGAAGCTTTCTTT. It translates to CASSYSGSTEAFF.

The gene calls are TRBV6-8 and TRBJ2-7; no clear D gene. This CDR3 spans 13 amino acids. Trimming took off 10 bases at V and 3 bases at J, with 16 bases between the two ends. Germline CDR1 MNHGY, CDR2 SAAAGT. The CDR3, as DNA: TGTGCCACCAGCCAAGGTAACGGCTACGAGCAGTACTTC. It encodes CATSQGNGYEQYF.

This clone was recorded a few times. The rearrangement links TRBV27 to TRBJ1-2; tentatively, D is TRBD1 (6 bases). The CDR3 runs to 14 residues. Germline CDR1 MNHEY, CDR2 SMNVEV (reference sequence). V dropped 3 bases and J dropped 8 bases, with 16 bases sitting between them. CDR3 bases: TGTGCCAGCAGTTTGACAGGTGGAGCCATGGGCTACACCTTC. It encodes CASSLTGGAMGYTF.

The J gene is TRBJ1-2, the V gene TRBV6-1, with D tentatively TRBD1 (5 bases). The V end lost 10 bases, the J end lost 7 bases, and 16 bases lay between the germline ends. In germline, CDR1 is MNHNS, CDR2 SASEGT. CDR3 length equals 12 residues. The CDR3 spells CATRTPGAGYTF. In DNA, the CDR3 is TGTGCCACCAGGACACCCGGGGCTGGCTACACCTTC.

This chain links TRBV19 with TRBJ1-2; no clear D gene. The CDR3 runs to 10 residues. V gave up 11 bases and J gave up 5 bases, with 9 bases separating them. In germline, CDR1 is LNHDA, CDR2 SQIVND (reference sequence). CDR3 sequence (DNA): TGTGCCGGACTGGGGTATGGCTACACCTTC. Encoded protein: CAGLGYGYTF.

The chain couples TRBV2 to TRBJ2-3, with D tentatively TRBD2 (5 bases). Trimming removed 3 bases at V and 0 bases at J, with 10 bases between. Looked up from germline, CDR1 is SNHLY and CDR2 is FYNNEI. The CDR3 has 15 residues. The CDR3: CASSDLRESTDTQYF. CDR3 nucleotides: TGTGCCAGCAGTGACCTCCGGGAAAGCACAGATACGCAGTATTTT.

The J gene is TRBJ2-5, the V gene TRBV5-6; 9 bases are a match to TRBD1. Gene TRBJ2-7 matches the end of the DNA better, so the J call may be wrong. This CDR3 spans 15 amino acids. In germline, CDR1 is SGHDT, CDR2 YYEEEE. The CDR3 DNA reads TGTGCCAGCAGCCGAGGACAGGGGCGGGGCTACGAGCAGTACTTC. This gives the protein CASSRGQGRGYEQYF.

This chain connects TRBV9 to TRBJ1-2; tentatively, D is TRBD1 (6 bases). Trimming shortened V by 3 bases and J by 2 bases, and 8 bases separated the two germline ends. The CDR3 totals 13 residues. Germline CDR1 is SGDLS and CDR2 is YYNGEE. CDR3 in DNA: TGTGCCAGCAGCGGGGGGGGCAACTATGGCTACACCTTC. It is translated as CASSGGGNYGYTF.

The chain has TRBV6-1 and TRBJ2-7; D is undetermined. This CDR3 has 11 residues. Trimming left V 2 bases short and J 3 bases short, with 2 bases between. Germline V gives CDR1 MNHNS, CDR2 SASEGT. The CDR3 protein is CASSENYEQYF. In nucleotides, the CDR3 is TGTGCCAGCAGTGAAAACTACGAGCAGTACTTC.

The V gene is TRBV7-9, the J gene TRBJ2-3; TRBD2 agrees at 7 bases. V was pared by 4 bases and J by 7 bases, with 2 bases of the junction left unmatched. The CDR3 has 12 amino acids. Germline loops: CDR1 SEHNR, CDR2 FQNEAQ (reference sequence). The CDR3 loop is CASSSGGNTQYF. The CDR3, as DNA: TGTGCCAGCAGCTCGGGGGGAAATACGCAGTATTTT.

Only one count was recorded for this clone. This sequence joins TRBV27 and TRBJ1-4; D uncertain. Per the germline V gene, CDR1 is MNHEY and CDR2 is SMNVEV (reference sequence). Trimming cost V 4 bases and J 7 bases, with 4 bases left between them. This CDR3 contains 11 residues. The CDR3 is CASSSGEKLFF. The CDR3 DNA reads as TGTGCCAGCAGTTCTGGTGAAAAACTGTTTTTT.

This clone has just a few counts. The chain carries TRBV19 and TRBJ1-5; the D gene is possibly TRBD1 (6 bases). Trimming removed 9 bases at V and 3 bases at J, with 18 bases between. This CDR3 has 15 residues. CDR1 is LNHDA, CDR2 SQIVND, per germline (reference sequence). CDR3 amino acids: CASDPRGRDNQPQHF. In DNA form, the CDR3 reads TGTGCCAGCGATCCCAGGGGAAGGGACAATCAGCCCCAGCATTTT. Full variable domain (outside the CDR3, taken from reference TRBV19 and TRBJ1-5): DGGITQSPKYLFRKEGQNVTLSCEQNLNHDAMYWYRQDPGQGLRLIYYSQIVNDFQKGDIAEGYSVSREKKESFPLTVTSAQKNPTAFYLCASDPRGRDNQPQHFGDGTRLSIL.

The chain uses TRBV6-1 and TRBJ1-2; 7 nucleotides agree with TRBD1. Trimming cost V 5 bases and J 8 bases; bases outside gene matches: 8. Germline V gene sequence: CDR1 MNHNS, CDR2 SASEGT. This CDR3 has 13 amino acids. The CDR3 loop reads CASSQGGGAGYTF. CDR3 bases: TGTGCCAGCAGTCAAGGAGGGGGCGCAGGCTACACCTTC.

The rearrangement joins TRBV28 to TRBJ2-7; 8 nucleotides agree with TRBD2. The V segment lost 7 bases and the J segment 2 bases; nucleotides outside the gene matches: 4. Per germline, CDR1 MDHEN and CDR2 SYDVKM. The CDR3 consists of 13 residues. CDR3 in DNA: TGTGCCAGCAAAGGACTAGCAGCCTACGAGCAGTACTTC. Translated, it gives CASKGLAAYEQYF.

This chain links TRBV29-1 with TRBJ2-3; 12 positions agree with TRBD2. Germline V gives CDR1 SQVTM, CDR2 ANQGSEA. The CDR3 extends over 14 amino acids. V lost 7 bases, J lost 6 bases, and 8 bases stayed unmatched. CDR3 sequence (DNA): TGCAGCGAGCCAGGACTAGCGGGAAGGGATACGCAGTATTTT. This encodes CSEPGLAGRDTQYF.

CDR3: CASSFGGSYEQYF. The CDR3, as DNA: TGTGCCAGCAGTTTTGGCGGGAGCTACGAGCAGTACTTC. The gene calls are TRBV28 and TRBJ2-7, with TRBD2 identical over 7 bases. From germline, CDR1 is MDHEN and CDR2 SYDVKM. V was pared by 3 bases and J by 3 bases, with 2 bases of the junction left unmatched. The CDR3 sequence is 13 residues long.

This chain uses TRBV5-1 with TRBJ1-2; D not certain. Deletions cut 6 bases from V and 6 bases from J, with 12 bases between. This CDR3 is built from 12 residues. CDR1 SGHRS and CDR2 YFSETQ come from the germline V gene. The CDR3 sequence is CASMSVEDGYTF. The CDR3 nucleotides read TGCGCCAGCATGAGTGTAGAAGATGGCTACACCTTC. Based on the CDR3 plus reference TRBV5-1 and TRBJ1-2, the full variable domain is KAGVTQTPRYLIKTRGQQVTLSCSPISGHRSVSWYQQTPGQGLQFLFEYFSETQRNKGNFPGRFSGRQFSNSRSEMNVSTLELGDSALYLCASMSVEDGYTFGSGTRLTVV.